The 11 T cell receptor beta chains below were found in one sample sequenced in a study of blood T cell repertoires in COVID-19. This table comes from immunoSEQ multiplex PCR, and its TCRdb copy is limited to in-frame clones, with some not included. The sample shows about 230,000 clones, over 70% of them seen only once. Sequencing used peripheral blood. The receptors derive from a man aged 35 to 55 with active or convalescent COVID-19.

This chain connects TRBV29-1 to TRBJ2-7, with D tentatively TRBD2 (5 bases). This CDR3 comprises 11 residues. Germline V gene sequence: CDR1 SQVTM, CDR2 ANQGSEA. Trimming left V 4 bases short and J 2 bases short, with 6 bases between. Here the CDR3 reads CSVAGTYEQYF. The CDR3 nucleotides are TGCAGCGTTGCGGGGACCTACGAGCAGTACTTC.

V usage is TRBV7-3 and J usage is TRBJ1-6; D ambiguous. Germline assignment: CDR1 SGHTA and CDR2 FQGTGA. V was shortened by 2 bases and J by 8 bases, with 7 bases between the two germline ends. The CDR3 contains 13 residues. As DNA, the CDR3 is TGTGCCAGCAGCTTACGGTCGGATTCACCCCTCCACTTT. Protein: CASSLRSDSPLHF.

The chain is built from TRBV19 and TRBJ1-2, with a weak D call TRBD1 (6 bases). This CDR3 has 16 residues. Germline CDR1 and CDR2: LNHDA and SQIVND (reference sequence). Trimming took 7 bases from V and 10 from J, leaving 28 bases between them. Here the CDR3 reads CASTRGGHINYEDYTF. CDR3 DNA: TGTGCCAGTACCAGGGGAGGGCACATTAACTATGAAGACTACACCTTC.

The chain uses TRBV6-6 and TRBJ2-7; D uncertain. V lost 7 bases and J lost 6, with 16 bases in between. The CDR3 runs to 13 residues. Germline V gene lookup returns CDR1 MNHNY and CDR2 SVGAGI (reference sequence). This CDR3 reads CASKNLGSGEQYF. The CDR3 coding sequence is TGTGCCAGCAAAAACCTCGGGTCGGGCGAGCAGTACTTC.

This clone has just one count. The DNA of the CDR3 is TGTGCCAGCAGTTTACGACTAGCGGGACTCACAGATACGCAGTATTTT. It translates to CASSLRLAGLTDTQYF. V and J are TRBV27 and TRBJ2-3; 11 nucleotides align to TRBD2. V shed 2 bases, J shed 2 bases, and the junction held 3 bases outside the gene matches. This CDR3 is 16 amino acids long. The germline V gene has CDR1 MNHEY and CDR2 SMNVEV (reference sequence).

The V and J genes are TRBV2 and TRBJ1-1; D is perhaps TRBD1 (6 bases). Germline V lookup: CDR1 SNHLY, CDR2 FYNNEI. V was shortened by 2 bases and J by 1 base, with 8 bases between the two germline ends. CDR3 size: 14 residues. The CDR3: CASSESRGNTEAFF. CDR3 DNA sequence: TGTGCCAGCAGTGAAAGCAGGGGGAACACTGAAGCTTTCTTT.

The V and J genes are TRBV9 and TRBJ1-2, with TRBD1 matching over 7 bases. CDR1 and CDR2 (germline): SGDLS, YYNGEE. The V and J ends lost 0 bases and 0 bases, in that order; junction bases with no gene match: 5. CDR3 length: 16 amino acids. CDR3 sequence reads: CASSVGRQGANYGYTF. CDR3 nucleotide sequence: TGTGCCAGCAGCGTAGGCCGACAGGGTGCTAACTATGGCTACACCTTC. The full variable domain, in which reference TRBV9 and TRBJ1-2 provide the parts outside the CDR3, is DSGVTQTPKHLITATGQRVTLRCSPRSGDLSVYWYQQSLDQGLQFLIQYYNGEERAKGNILERFSAQQFPDLHSELNLSSLELGDSALYFCASSVGRQGANYGYTFGSGTRLTVV.

This sequence joins TRBV11-3 and TRBJ2-2; D is perhaps TRBD2 (6 bases). This CDR3 is built from 13 residues. Germline lookup yields CDR1 SGHNT and CDR2 YENEEA. Here the CDR3 reads CAYASENTGELFF. The DNA for the CDR3 is TGTGCGTATGCTAGCGAGAACACCGGGGAGCTGTTTTTT.

The CDR3 spells CASSQDSGQGASMNTEAFF. CDR3 in DNA: TGTGCCAGCAGCCAAGATAGCGGACAGGGGGCGTCCATGAACACTGAAGCTTTCTTT. The rearrangement joins TRBV4-2 to TRBJ1-1, with TRBD1 identical over 11 bases. Trimming at V came to 0 bases and at J to 0 bases, leaving 9 bases not matched to a gene. The CDR3 is 19 residues long. Germline V gene sequence: CDR1 LGHNA, CDR2 YNFKEQ.

The chain combines TRBV7-9 with TRBJ1-6, with D unresolved. CDR1 and CDR2 (germline): SEHNR, FQNEAQ (reference sequence). This CDR3 region has 15 residues. V was cut by 4 bases and J by 3 bases, with 10 bases left in between. CDR3 loop: CASSSITDYNSPLHF. The CDR3, as DNA: TGTGCCAGCAGCTCGATAACAGACTATAATTCACCCCTCCACTTT. Based on the CDR3 plus reference TRBV7-9 and TRBJ1-6, the full variable domain is DTGVSQNPRHKITKRGQNVTFRCDPISEHNRLYWYRQTLGQGPEFLTYFQNEAQLEKSRLLSDRFSAERPKGSFSTLEIQRTEQGDSAMYLCASSSITDYNSPLHFGNGTRLTVT.

This clone was recorded only once. The V and J genes are TRBV2 and TRBJ2-5; 9 bases align to TRBD1. Germline CDR1 SNHLY, CDR2 FYNNEI. V dropped 6 bases and J dropped 5; count of bases not matched to a gene: 7. This CDR3 is built from 14 residues. The CDR3 DNA follows: TGTGCCAGCAGGGAGGACAGGGGTTGGGAGACCCAGTACTTC. It encodes CASREDRGWETQYF. Filled out from reference TRBV2 and TRBJ2-5, the complete variable domain reads EPEVTQTPSHQVTQMGQEVILRCVPISNHLYFYWYRQILGQKVEFLVSFYNNEISEKSEIFDDQFSVERPDGSNFTLKIRSTKLEDSAMYFCASREDRGWETQYFGPGTRLLVL.